What follows are 20 T cell receptor beta chains derived from one specimen sequenced in a study of blood T cell repertoires in COVID-19. Assay: immunoSEQ multiplex PCR; the TCRdb copy retains only in-frame clones and omits some. The data hold over 120,000 clones, with 70% to 80% observed a single time. The sample comprised peripheral blood. These TCRs come from a woman of 80 years or more with active or convalescent COVID-19.

This clone was seen a single time. The chain couples TRBV19 to TRBJ2-3; D gene ambiguous. CDR1 LNHDA and CDR2 SQIVND come from the germline V gene (reference sequence). Deletions cut 3 bases from V and 5 bases from J, with 24 bases between. The CDR3 consists of 18 residues. CDR3: CASSIDLRVGGLVDTQYF. Written as DNA, the CDR3 is TGTGCCAGTAGTATTGACCTCCGAGTAGGTGGGCTGGTAGATACGCAGTATTTT.

This clone was picked up one time. V usage is TRBV6-5 and J usage is TRBJ2-3; TRBD2 aligns across 7 bases. The germline V gene has CDR1 MNHEY and CDR2 SVGAGI. CDR3 length: 13 residues. J was trimmed by 2 bases and V by 7 bases; bases with no gene match: 3. CDR3 nucleotides: TGTGCCAGCAAGCGGGACCTCACAGATACGCAGTATTTT. Amino acids: CASKRDLTDTQYF.

The V call is TRBV2, the J call TRBJ1-4; D unresolved. Deletions cut 8 bases from V and 8 bases from J, with 21 bases between. The V gene's germline CDR1 is SNHLY and CDR2 FYNNEI. There are 15 residues in the CDR3. CDR3 sequence reads: CASSPRTGKGEKLFF. DNA for the CDR3: TGTGCCAGCTCCCCCCGCACGGGAAAAGGGGAAAAACTGTTTTTT. The full variable domain, its missing parts supplied by reference TRBV2 and TRBJ1-4, is EPEVTQTPSHQVTQMGQEVILRCVPISNHLYFYWYRQILGQKVEFLVSFYNNEISEKSEIFDDQFSVERPDGSNFTLKIRSTKLEDSAMYFCASSPRTGKGEKLFFGSGTQLSVL.

This chain connects TRBV19 to TRBJ2-7, with a weak D call TRBD1 (6 bases). CDR1 and CDR2 from the germline V gene are LNHDA and SQIVND (reference sequence). The CDR3 runs to 15 residues. With 7 bases removed from V and 2 bases from J, the gap between germline ends came to 18 bases. The CDR3 protein is CASKEQGSATYEQYF. CDR3 bases: TGTGCCAGTAAAGAACAGGGATCCGCTACCTACGAGCAGTACTTC.

V and J are TRBV13 and TRBJ2-7; D may be TRBD2 (6 bases). This CDR3 comprises 15 residues. V shed 4 bases and J shed 3 bases, with 16 bases lying between them. CDR1 and CDR2 from the germline V gene are PRHDT and FYEKMQ (reference sequence). The DNA for the CDR3 is TGTGCCAGCAGCTCCCGGGGAGGCGGTCACTACGAGCAGTACTTC. Encoded protein: CASSSRGGGHYEQYF.

This clone was detected only a few times. Other nucleotide sequences from this sample produce the same CDR3. The chain is built from TRBV9 and TRBJ1-6; TRBD1 agrees at 7 bases. V lost 3 bases to trimming and J lost 0 bases; unmatched junction nucleotides: 6. This CDR3 has 17 residues. CDR1 is SGDLS and CDR2 is YYNGEE in the germline V gene. The chain's CDR3 is CASSAGTESSYNSPLHF. The CDR3 DNA is TGTGCCAGCAGCGCCGGGACAGAAAGCTCCTATAATTCACCCCTCCACTTT.

The table lists this clone with a few counts. The genes are TRBV27 and TRBJ1-6; 7 bases align to TRBD1. The CDR3 spans 15 residues. V gave up 10 bases and J gave up 7 bases; unmatched junction bases: 13. Germline V gene lookup returns CDR1 MNHEY and CDR2 SMNVEV (reference sequence). The CDR3 nucleotides are TGTGCCACTAAAACGGACAGGTTAGGGAATTCACCCCTCCACTTT. It translates to CATKTDRLGNSPLHF.

J is TRBJ2-7 and V is TRBV6-2 or TRBV6-3; TRBD2 agrees at 7 bases. V dropped 6 bases and J dropped 4; count of bases not matched to a gene: 9. Germline-derived CDR1 and CDR2 are MNHEY and SVGEGT. The length of the CDR3 is 14 residues. The CDR3 nucleotides are TGTGCCAGCAGCTTACTGGGCGGGGGTTACGAGCAGTACTTC. Its translation: CASSLLGGGYEQYF.

The gene calls are TRBV30 and TRBJ2-3, with a tentative D call TRBD2 (5 bases). This CDR3 comprises 17 residues. Trimming shortened V by 1 base and J by 1 base, and 18 bases separated the two germline ends. Germline V gene data show CDR1 as GTSNPN and CDR2 as SVGIG (reference sequence). The CDR3 spells CAWSGFLATTGTDTQYF. Here the CDR3 DNA reads TGTGCCTGGAGTGGTTTTCTAGCAACCACCGGCACAGATACGCAGTATTTT. The full variable domain, rest sourced from reference TRBV30 and TRBJ2-3, is SQTIHQWPATLVQPVGSPLSLECTVEGTSNPNLYWYRQAAGRGLQLLFYSVGIGQISSEVPQNLSASRPQDRQFILSSKKLLLSDSGFYLCAWSGFLATTGTDTQYFGPGTRLTVL.

The gene calls are TRBV7-8 and TRBJ1-3; 9 nucleotides agree with TRBD1. Germline-derived CDR1 and CDR2 are SGHVS and FQNEAQ. There are 16 residues in the CDR3. With 0 bases clipped from V and 3 bases from J, the junction kept 3 bases outside the gene matches. CDR3 sequence: CASSLAGTGFGNTIYF. In DNA form, the CDR3 reads TGTGCCAGCAGCTTAGCCGGGACAGGGTTTGGAAACACCATATATTTT. Full variable domain (missing parts from reference TRBV7-8 and TRBJ1-3): GAGVSQSPRYKVAKRGQDVALRCDPISGHVSLFWYQQALGQGPEFLTYFQNEAQLDKSGLPSDRFFAERPEGSVSTLKIQRTQQEDSAVYLCASSLAGTGFGNTIYFGEGSWLTVV.

The V gene is TRBV18, the J gene TRBJ2-5, with 7 nucleotides matching TRBD1. The germline gives CDR1 KGHSH, CDR2 LQKENI. This CDR3 region has 15 residues. Unmatched junction bases numbered 6, after V lost 3 bases and J lost 2 bases. The CDR3 DNA reads TGTGCCAGCTCACCCTCACCGGGACAGCAAGAGACCCAGTACTTC. This gives the protein CASSPSPGQQETQYF. Filled out from reference TRBV18 and TRBJ2-5, the complete variable domain reads NAGVMQNPRHLVRRRGQEARLRCSPMKGHSHVYWYRQLPEEGLKFMVYLQKENIIDESGMPKERFSAEFPKEGPSILRIQQVVRGDSAAYFCASSPSPGQQETQYFGPGTRLLVL.

The chain has TRBV5-6 and TRBJ1-5, with D possibly matching TRBD1 (5 bases). The CDR3 has 16 residues. CDR1 and CDR2 from the germline V gene are SGHDT and YYEEEE. V shed 4 bases and J shed 5 bases, with 19 bases lying between them. CDR3 sequence: CASSRRGGMGDQPQHF. The CDR3 nucleotides are TGTGCCAGCAGCCGCCGGGGCGGGATGGGGGATCAGCCCCAGCATTTT.

A few counts support this clone. The chain links TRBV7-2 to TRBJ1-1; tentative D call: TRBD1 (6 bases). This CDR3 has 15 residues. CDR1 and CDR2 (germline): SGHTA, FQGNSA. Between the trimmed V and J ends, which lost 7 bases and 1 base, there was a span of 16 bases. CDR3 residues: CASTEWRGGNTEAFF. DNA of the CDR3: TGTGCCAGCACCGAGTGGAGGGGGGGGAACACTGAAGCTTTCTTT.

The V call is TRBV15, the J call TRBJ1-4; D unclear. Deletions cut 2 bases from V and 0 bases from J, with 10 bases between. Germline loops: CDR1 LNHNV, CDR2 YYDKDF (reference sequence). The CDR3 is made up of 16 amino acids. CDR3 DNA sequence: TGTGCCACCAGCAGACCAGACAAACCAACTAATGAAAAACTGTTTTTT. It specifies CATSRPDKPTNEKLFF.

This clone has more than one count but fewer than ten. The chain joins TRBV13 to TRBJ2-7; D might be TRBD2 (6 bases). In germline, CDR1 is PRHDT, CDR2 FYEKMQ (reference sequence). V was clipped by 5 bases and J by 3 bases, with 14 bases between them. The CDR3 extends over 14 amino acids. The CDR3 spells CASSRRDSNYEQYF. CDR3 DNA sequence: TGTGCCAGCAGCCGCCGGGACTCCAACTACGAGCAGTACTTC.

This sequence joins TRBV3-1 (or the pseudogene TRBV3-2) and TRBJ2-7; maybe TRBD2 (5 bases). CDR1 is LGHDT, CDR2 YNNKEL, per germline (reference sequence). V dropped 4 bases and J dropped 1 base, with 11 bases sitting between them. The length of the CDR3 is 14 residues. CDR3 sequence: CASSPRGLSYEQYF. CDR3 nucleotides: TGTGCCAGCAGCCCCCGGGGTTTATCCTACGAGCAGTACTTC.

The chain combines TRBV5-4 with TRBJ1-6; 8 positions agree with TRBD1. The V gene's germline CDR1 is SGHNT and CDR2 YYREEE (reference sequence). The J segment lost 4 bases and the V segment lost 5 bases, leaving 5 bases of the junction unmatched. The CDR3 is made up of 15 amino acids. CDR3 nucleotides: TGTGCCAGCAGATACCGGGACAGGTATAATTCACCCCTCCACTTT. Translation: CASRYRDRYNSPLHF.

The chain joins TRBV2 to TRBJ1-4; 9 bases match TRBD1. The trim removed 6 bases at V and 13 bases at J, leaving 9 bases unmatched. In germline, CDR1 is SNHLY, CDR2 FYNNEI. CDR3 length: 13 residues. The CDR3 coding sequence is TGTGCCAGCAGCGCCGATAAGGACAGGGGACTGTTTTTT. This sequence encodes CASSADKDRGLFF.

The chain is built from TRBV15 and TRBJ2-1; 8 bases are a match to TRBD1. With 5 bases clipped from V and 12 bases from J, the junction kept 6 bases outside the gene matches. Germline-derived CDR1 and CDR2 are LNHNV and YYDKDF (reference sequence). The CDR3 length is 12 residues. CDR3 sequence reads: CATSVRTGLQFF. The DNA of the CDR3 is TGTGCCACCAGCGTACGGACAGGGTTGCAGTTCTTC.

The chain combines TRBV5-1 with TRBJ1-1; possible D gene TRBD1, 5 bases. There are 14 residues in the CDR3. V lost 4 bases and J lost 6, with 16 bases in between. Germline V gene sequence: CDR1 SGHRS, CDR2 YFSETQ. The CDR3 DNA follows: TGCGCCAGCAGCGGCAGGGTTGACGCTGCTGAAGCTTTCTTT. Its protein is CASSGRVDAAEAFF.